The 4 T cell receptor beta chains below all came from one sample that was sequenced in a study of early T cells in non-severe SARS-CoV-2 infection. TCRdb redid the calling of the 5' RACE reads with MiXCR, one entry per CDR3 protein. In the table there are around 44,000 distinct CDR3 sequences, about 10% of which are singletons. Sequenced sample: whole blood. These receptors all come from an adult who was a healthcare worker with PCR-confirmed SARS-CoV-2 infection or an uninfected control (not recorded which).

This clonotype was picked up many times. The CDR3 reads CASRPPLDSLNQPQHF. The CDR3, as DNA: TGTGCCAGCAGACCTCCCCTCGACAGCCTCAATCAGCCCCAGCATTTT. V gene TRBV6-6 combines with J gene TRBJ1-5; a weak D match, TRBD1 (5 bases). Trimming removed 6 bases from V and 3 bases from J, with 18 bases in between. Per germline, CDR1 MNHNY and CDR2 SVGAGI (reference sequence). The CDR3 consists of 16 residues.

The chain uses TRBV9 and TRBJ2-6; D unresolved. Between the trimmed V and J ends, which lost 8 bases and 4 bases, there was a span of 7 bases. The CDR3 runs to 12 residues. Germline V CDR1 and CDR2: SGDLS, YYNGEE. Here the CDR3 DNA reads TGTGCCAGTCGTACGGGGGCCAACGTCCTGACTTTC. Amino acid sequence: CASRTGANVLTF. Full variable domain (outside the CDR3, taken from reference TRBV9 and TRBJ2-6): DSGVTQTPKHLITATGQRVTLRCSPRSGDLSVYWYQQSLDQGLQFLIQYYNGEERAKGNILERFSAQQFPDLHSELNLSSLELGDSALYFCASRTGANVLTFGAGSRLTVL.

This clonotype was seen a few times. This chain connects TRBV4-1 to TRBJ2-7, with 9 bases fitting TRBD2. Germline V gene data show CDR1 as MGHRA and CDR2 as YSYEKL. The ends lost 2 bases at V and 2 bases at J; junction bases unmatched: 4. The CDR3 has 15 residues. In DNA, the CDR3 is TGCGCCAGCAGCCAATATCTAGCGGGACCCTACGAGCAGTACTTC. Translated, it gives CASSQYLAGPYEQYF.

The CDR3 protein is CASSPKTPRLAGVREQYF. As DNA, the CDR3 is TGTGCCAGCAGCCCCAAAACCCCGAGACTAGCGGGAGTCCGTGAGCAGTACTTC. J is TRBJ2-7 and V is TRBV7-9; 12 nucleotides line up with TRBD2. Germline values: CDR1 SEHNR, CDR2 FQNEAQ (reference sequence). The CDR3 spans 18 residues. Unmatched junction bases numbered 18, after V lost 5 bases and J lost 7 bases.